This T cell receptor (beta chain) is from a study of human T cells and chemical hapten exposure. Study overall: While the approximately 25-week study was under way, patients received diphenylcyclopropenone on the scalp every week.

Study findings and constraints: Sensitizing to DPC left TCRs with a frequency above 1 in 1000 unaltered.

The germline CDR1 and CDR2 sequences are MNHEY and SVGEGT. Germline trimming cut 5 bases from V and 6 bases from J; bases unmatched to any gene: 10. The CDR3 sequence is 15 residues long. Described time point: patch test 2, 6 weeks after DPC sensitization. The treatment: therapeutic diphenylcyclopropenone sensitization with weekly scalp DPC. The donor pool consisted of alopecia patients aged 18 to 70 years, considered suitable for DPC. Sequencing started from total RNA isolated from unfractionated whole blood. In its sample, this clonotype was seen a few times. Its target is unknown. One entry per CDR3 protein results from TCRdb running MiXCR on the RACE reads. In the table there are around 99,000 distinct CDR3 sequences, 9.2% of which are singletons.

This clonotype originated in a woman aged 40 to 50 with alopecia areata. Some clones in this sample may be carry-over from other donors' samples. The source material was whole blood, sampled in connection with sensitization to the hapten diphenylcyclopropenone (DPC). V and J are TRBV6-2 or TRBV6-3 and TRBJ1-2; 9 nucleotides match TRBD1. The CDR3 bases are TGTGCCAGCAGTCCTTACCCCGGGACAGGGAATGGCTACACCTTC. It specifies CASSPYPGTGNGYTF.